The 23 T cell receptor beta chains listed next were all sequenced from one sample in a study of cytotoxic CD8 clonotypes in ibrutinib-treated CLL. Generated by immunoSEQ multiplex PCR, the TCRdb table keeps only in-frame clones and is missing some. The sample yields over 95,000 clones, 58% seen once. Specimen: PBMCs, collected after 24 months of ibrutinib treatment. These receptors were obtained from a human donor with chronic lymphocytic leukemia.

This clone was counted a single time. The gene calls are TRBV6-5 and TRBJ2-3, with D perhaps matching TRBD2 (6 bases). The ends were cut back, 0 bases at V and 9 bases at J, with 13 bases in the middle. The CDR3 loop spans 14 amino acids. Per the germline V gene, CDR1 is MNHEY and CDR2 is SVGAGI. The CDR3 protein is CASSYSGGSKTQYF. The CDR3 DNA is TGTGCCAGCAGTTACTCGGGGGGTTCAAAGACGCAGTATTTT.

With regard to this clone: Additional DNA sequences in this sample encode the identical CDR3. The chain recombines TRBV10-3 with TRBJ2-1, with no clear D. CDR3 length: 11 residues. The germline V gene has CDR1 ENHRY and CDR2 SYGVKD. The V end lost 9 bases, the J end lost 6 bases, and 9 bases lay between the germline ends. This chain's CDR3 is CAITDGNEQFF. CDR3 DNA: TGTGCCATAACAGACGGCAATGAGCAGTTCTTC.

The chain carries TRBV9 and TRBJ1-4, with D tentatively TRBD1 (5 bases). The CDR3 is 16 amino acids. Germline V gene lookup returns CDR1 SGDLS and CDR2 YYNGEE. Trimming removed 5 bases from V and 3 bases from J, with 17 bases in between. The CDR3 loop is CASSGWTGTANEKLFF. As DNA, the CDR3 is TGTGCCAGCAGTGGATGGACCGGGACCGCTAATGAAAAACTGTTTTTT.

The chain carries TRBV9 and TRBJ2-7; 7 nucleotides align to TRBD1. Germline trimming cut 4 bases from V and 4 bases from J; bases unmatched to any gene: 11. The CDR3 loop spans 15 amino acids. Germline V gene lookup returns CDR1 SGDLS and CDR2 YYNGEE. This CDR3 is CASSLGQDRVYEQYF. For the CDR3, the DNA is TGTGCCAGCAGCCTCGGACAGGACAGAGTTTACGAGCAGTACTTC.

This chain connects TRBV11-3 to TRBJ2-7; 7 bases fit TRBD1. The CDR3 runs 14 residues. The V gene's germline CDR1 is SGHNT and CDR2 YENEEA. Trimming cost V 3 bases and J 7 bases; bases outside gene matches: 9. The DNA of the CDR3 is TGTGCCAGCAGCTTCCCGGGACAGAGGTATGAGCAGTACTTC. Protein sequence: CASSFPGQRYEQYF.

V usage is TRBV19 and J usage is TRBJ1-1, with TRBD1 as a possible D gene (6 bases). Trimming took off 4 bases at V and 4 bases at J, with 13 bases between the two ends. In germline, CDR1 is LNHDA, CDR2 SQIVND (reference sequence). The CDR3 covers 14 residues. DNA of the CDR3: TGTGCCAGTAGTACCAAACAGGGCAGCACTGAAGCTTTCTTT. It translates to CASSTKQGSTEAFF. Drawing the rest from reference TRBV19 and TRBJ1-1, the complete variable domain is DGGITQSPKYLFRKEGQNVTLSCEQNLNHDAMYWYRQDPGQGLRLIYYSQIVNDFQKGDIAEGYSVSREKKESFPLTVTSAQKNPTAFYLCASSTKQGSTEAFFGQGTRLTVV.

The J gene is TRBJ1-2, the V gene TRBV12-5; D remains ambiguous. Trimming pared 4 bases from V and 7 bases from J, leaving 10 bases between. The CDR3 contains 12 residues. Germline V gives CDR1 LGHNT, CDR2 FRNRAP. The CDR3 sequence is CASGWASGGYTF. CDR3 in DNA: TGTGCTAGTGGTTGGGCCTCGGGTGGCTACACCTTC.

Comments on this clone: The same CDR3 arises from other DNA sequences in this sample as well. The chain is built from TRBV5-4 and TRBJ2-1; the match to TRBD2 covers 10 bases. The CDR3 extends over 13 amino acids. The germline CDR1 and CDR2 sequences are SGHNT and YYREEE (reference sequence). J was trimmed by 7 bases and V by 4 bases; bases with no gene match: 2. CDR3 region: CASSPGLANEQFF. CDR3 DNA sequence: TGTGCCAGCAGCCCGGGACTAGCGAATGAGCAGTTCTTC.

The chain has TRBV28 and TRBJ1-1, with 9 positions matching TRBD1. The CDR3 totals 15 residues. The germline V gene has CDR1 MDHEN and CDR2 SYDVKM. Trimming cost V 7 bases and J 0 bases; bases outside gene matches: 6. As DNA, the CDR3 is TGTGCCAGCACCACGGACAGGGGTATGAACACTGAAGCTTTCTTT. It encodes CASTTDRGMNTEAFF.

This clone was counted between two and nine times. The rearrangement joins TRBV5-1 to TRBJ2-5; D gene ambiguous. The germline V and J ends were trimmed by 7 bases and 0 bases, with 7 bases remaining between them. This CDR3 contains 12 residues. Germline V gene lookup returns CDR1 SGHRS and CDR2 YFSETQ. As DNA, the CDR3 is TGCGCCAGCTTCCGGCACCAAGAGACCCAGTACTTC. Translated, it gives CASFRHQETQYF.

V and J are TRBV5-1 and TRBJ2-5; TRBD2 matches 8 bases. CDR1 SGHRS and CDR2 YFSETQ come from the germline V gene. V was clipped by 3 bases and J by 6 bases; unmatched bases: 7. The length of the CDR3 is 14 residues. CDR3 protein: CASSSSGTRKTQYF. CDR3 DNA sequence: TGCGCCAGCAGCTCCTCCGGGACTAGAAAGACCCAGTACTTC.

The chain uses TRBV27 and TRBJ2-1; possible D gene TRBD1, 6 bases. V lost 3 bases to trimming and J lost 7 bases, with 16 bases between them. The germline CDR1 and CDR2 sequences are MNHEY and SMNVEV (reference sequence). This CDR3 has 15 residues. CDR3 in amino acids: CASSFGTGTTNEQFF. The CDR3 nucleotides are TGTGCCAGCAGTTTTGGTACAGGGACAACTAATGAGCAGTTCTTC.

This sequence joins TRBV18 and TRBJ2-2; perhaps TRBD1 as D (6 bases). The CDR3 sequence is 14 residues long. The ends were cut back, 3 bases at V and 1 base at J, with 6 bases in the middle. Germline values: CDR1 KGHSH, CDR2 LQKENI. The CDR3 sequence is CASSPGQNTGELFF. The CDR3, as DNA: TGTGCCAGCTCACCGGGACAGAACACCGGGGAGCTGTTTTTT.

The CDR3 DNA sequence: TGTGCCAGCAGCGGCTCCGGGACAGCTGCCTACGAGCAGTACTTC. Its translation is CASSGSGTAAYEQYF. The chain couples TRBV9 to TRBJ2-7; TRBD1 matches 7 bases. Trimming took 3 bases from V and 2 from J; bases not matched to a gene: 8. Germline V gene lookup returns CDR1 SGDLS and CDR2 YYNGEE. CDR3 length: 15 amino acids.

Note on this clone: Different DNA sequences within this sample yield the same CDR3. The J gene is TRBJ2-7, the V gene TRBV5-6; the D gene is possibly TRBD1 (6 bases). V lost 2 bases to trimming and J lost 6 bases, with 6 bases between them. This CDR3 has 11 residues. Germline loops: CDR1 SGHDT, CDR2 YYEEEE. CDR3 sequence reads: CASSLGGEQYF. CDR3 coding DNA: TGTGCCAGCAGCTTAGGGGGCGAGCAGTACTTC.

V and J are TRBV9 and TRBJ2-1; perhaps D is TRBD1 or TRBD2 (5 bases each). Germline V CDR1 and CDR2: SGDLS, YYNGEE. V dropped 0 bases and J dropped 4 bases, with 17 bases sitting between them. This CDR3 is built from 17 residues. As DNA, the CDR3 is TGTGCCAGCAGCGTAGCTACGAGGGGTCGGTCATACAATGAGCAGTTCTTC. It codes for CASSVATRGRSYNEQFF.

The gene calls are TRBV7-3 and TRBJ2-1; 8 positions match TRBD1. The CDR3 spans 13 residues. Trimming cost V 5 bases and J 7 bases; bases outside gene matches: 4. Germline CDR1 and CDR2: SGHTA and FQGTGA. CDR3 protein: CASSHRGVNEQFF. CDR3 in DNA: TGTGCCAGCAGCCACAGGGGGGTTAATGAGCAGTTCTTC.

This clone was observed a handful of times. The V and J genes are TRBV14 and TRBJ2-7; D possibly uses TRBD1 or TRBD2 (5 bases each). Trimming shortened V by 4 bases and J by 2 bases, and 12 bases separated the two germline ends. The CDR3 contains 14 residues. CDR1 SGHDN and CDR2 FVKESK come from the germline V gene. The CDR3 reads CASSLGGPAYEQYF. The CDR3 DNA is TGTGCCAGCAGCCTTGGGGGTCCGGCCTACGAGCAGTACTTC.

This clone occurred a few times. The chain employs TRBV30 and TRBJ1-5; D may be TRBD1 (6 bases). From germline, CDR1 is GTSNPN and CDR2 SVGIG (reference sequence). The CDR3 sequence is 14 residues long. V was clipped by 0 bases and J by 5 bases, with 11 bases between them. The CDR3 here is CAWSVGGTDQPQHF. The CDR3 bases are TGTGCCTGGAGTGTTGGGGGCACCGATCAGCCCCAGCATTTT.

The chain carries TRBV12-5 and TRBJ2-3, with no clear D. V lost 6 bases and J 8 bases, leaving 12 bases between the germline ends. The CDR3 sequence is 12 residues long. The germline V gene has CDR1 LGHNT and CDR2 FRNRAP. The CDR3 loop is CASGHTASTQYF. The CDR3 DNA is TGTGCTAGTGGCCACACCGCGTCTACGCAGTATTTT.

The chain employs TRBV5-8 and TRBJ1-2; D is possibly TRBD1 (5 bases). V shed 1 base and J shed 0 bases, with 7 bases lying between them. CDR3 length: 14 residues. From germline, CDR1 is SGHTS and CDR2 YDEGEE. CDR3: CASSLMTANYGYTF. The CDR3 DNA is TGTGCCAGCAGCTTGATGACAGCTAACTATGGCTACACCTTC.

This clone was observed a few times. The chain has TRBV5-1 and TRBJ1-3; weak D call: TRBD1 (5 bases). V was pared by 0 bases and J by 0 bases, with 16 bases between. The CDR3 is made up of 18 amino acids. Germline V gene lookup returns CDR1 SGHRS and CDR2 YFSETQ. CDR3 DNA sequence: TGCGCCAGCAGCTTGGACCCTTGGGGCGGATACTCTGGAAACACCATATATTTT. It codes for CASSLDPWGGYSGNTIYF.

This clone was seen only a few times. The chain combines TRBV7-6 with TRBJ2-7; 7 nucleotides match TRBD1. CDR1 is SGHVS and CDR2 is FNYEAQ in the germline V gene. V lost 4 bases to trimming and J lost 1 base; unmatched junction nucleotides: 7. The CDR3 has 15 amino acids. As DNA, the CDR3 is TGTGCCAGCAGCTCCCGTTCGGGACAGTCCTACGAGCAGTACTTC. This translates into CASSSRSGQSYEQYF.